A selection of T cell receptor beta chains follows, all from one sample in a study of tumor-infiltrating lymphocytes in primary liver carcinoma. TCRdb re-called the multiplex PCR reads with MiXCR, one entry per CDR3 protein. Of approximately 100,000 distinct CDR3 sequences listed, around 73% are singletons. Sequencing was performed on liver tumor tissue from sampling region 2. The source of these receptors is a woman aged 55-69 years with primary liver carcinoma and hepatitis B virus infection. Both conserved end residues are part of each CDR3. Fields, in order: clone size, D gene, V gene, J gene, CDR3 length, CDR3 protein, CDR3 DNA. D genes are given only for firm matches. A clone size is listed for some rows: how often the clone was seen (once, few, many), or a class if it is expanded.

>.|TRBD2|TRBV5-4|TRBJ2-1|16
CVSSSAGGRSYDEQFF
TGTGTCAGCAGCTCGGCGGGCGGGAGGTCCTACGATGAGCAGTTCTTC
>.|.|TRBV2|TRBJ1-2|14
CASSGDRMNYGYTF
TGTGCCAGCAGTGGCGACAGGATGAACTATGGCTACACCTTC
>many|.|TRBV7-8|TRBJ1-5|14
CASSLGTGRQPQHF
TGTGCCAGCAGCCTTGGGACGGGACGTCAGCCCCAGCATTTT
>few|TRBD1|TRBV11-2|TRBJ1-6|16
CASSSTGDPYNSPLQF
TGTGCCAGCAGCTCCACAGGGGACCCCTATAATTCACCCCTACAATTT
>.|.|TRBV11-2|TRBJ2-1|15
CASNLDGSSHNEQFF
TGTGCCAGCAACTTAGATGGTAGCTCACACAATGAGCAGTTCTTC
>.|TRBD1|TRBV30|TRBJ2-2|17
CAWRPQGQVKIVGGLFF
TGTGCCTGGAGACCACAGGGACAGGTCAAAATCGTCGGGGGGCTGTTTTTT
>.|.|TRBV11-2|TRBJ2-1|15
CASSLGQRGYDEQFF
TGTGCCAGCAGCCTTGGACAGAGGGGCTACGATGAGCAGTTCTTC
>.|TRBD2|TRBV18|TRBJ2-3|14
CASSPTSSSDTHYF
TGTGCCAGCTCACCGACTAGCAGTTCAGATACGCACTATTTT
>.|.|TRBV28|TRBJ2-7|15
CTSSSRLTGVEEQYF
TGTACCAGCAGTTCCAGACTAACGGGAGTAGAGGAGCAGTACTTC
>.|.|TRBV7-8|TRBJ1-6|15
CASSVRQVPGSPLHF
TGTGCCAGCAGCGTTAGGCAGGTTCCGGGTTCACCCCTCCACTTT
>many|.|TRBV12-3/TRBV12-4|TRBJ2-3|15
CASSLGSGSTDTQYF
TGTGCCAGCAGTTTAGGTAGCGGAAGCACAGATACGCAGTATTTT
>.|TRBD2|TRBV19|TRBJ2-3|17
CASSFVRLAGEADTHYF
TGTGCCAGTAGTTTCGTACGACTAGCGGGAGAGGCAGATACGCATTATTTT
>many|.|TRBV4-1|TRBJ2-7|15
CASSQGSGRAYEQYF
TGCGCCAGCAGCCAAGGGTCGGGAAGAGCCTACGAGCAGTACTTC
>.|.|TRBV6-1|TRBJ1-5|12
CASRGLTKPQHF
TGTGCCAGCAGGGGCCTGACTAAGCCCCAACATTTT
>.|.|TRBV11-3|TRBJ2-1|14
CASNLDHVGNEQFF
TGTGCCAGCAACTTAGATCACGTGGGCAACGAGCAGTTCTTC
>once|.|TRBV5-4|TRBJ2-7|14
CASSLRWRVGEQYF
TGTGCCAGCAGCTTGAGATGGAGAGTCGGCGAGCAGTATTTC
>.|.|TRBV11-3|TRBJ2-3|17
CASSLSFLPLRADTQYF
TGTGCCAGCAGCTTATCGTTTCTACCGCTACGGGCAGATACGCAGTATTTT
>.|TRBD1|TRBV29-1|TRBJ1-1|13
CSVYTGGSAEASF
TGCAGCGTCTACACAGGGGGCTCCGCTGAAGCTTCGTTT
>.|.|TRBV30|TRBJ2-3|12
CAWAPRTDKQYF
TGTGCCTGGGCCCCCCGCACAGATAAGCAGTATTTT
>.|.|TRBV12-5|TRBJ2-7|8
CASGEHYF
TGTGCTAGTGGTGAGCATTACTTC
>many|TRBD1|TRBV4-2|TRBJ2-6|20
CASSQRDRAGDVTGANVLTF
TGTGCCAGCAGCCAAAGGGACAGGGCAGGGGATGTGACTGGGGCCAACGTCCTGACTTTC
>.|TRBD1|TRBV10-3|TRBJ2-7|13
CAISESTGYEQYF
TGTGCCATCAGTGAGTCGACAGGGTACGAGCAGTACTTC
>few|.|TRBV28|TRBJ1-2|14
CASSPDTTNYGYTF
TGTGCCAGCAGCCCGGACACCACTAACTATGGCTACACCTTC
>.|TRBD1|TRBV15|TRBJ1-1|15
CATSEAGGFEDEAFF
TGTGCCACCAGTGAGGCAGGGGGCTTTGAGGATGAAGCTTTCTTT
>.|TRBD2|TRBV11-2|TRBJ2-1|17
CASSLGLVAGWPDEQFF
TGTGCCAGCAGCTTAGGTCTGGTAGCGGGATGGCCGGACGAGCAGTTCTTC
>.|.|TRBV29-1|TRBJ1-2|11
CNVKVGEGYTF
TGCAACGTCAAAGTCGGGGAAGGCTACACCTTC
>once|.|TRBV30|TRBJ2-7|15
CTWIIPGTLLREQYF
TGTACCTGGATCATCCCCGGGACATTACTGCGCGAGCAGTACTTC
>.|.|TRBV14|TRBJ2-1|14
CASSRVGAGGLDFF
TGTGCCAGCAGCCGGGTGGGCGCAGGAGGGCTTGATTTCTTC
>.|.|TRBV12-3/TRBV12-4|TRBJ1-3|13
CAYRRGDGNTIYF
TGTGCCTACCGTCGGGGGGATGGAAACACCATATATTTT
>.|TRBD1|TRBV4-2|TRBJ2-3|17
CASSTWTGTGGTDTQCF
TGTGCCAGCAGCACTTGGACCGGGACAGGGGGCACAGATACGCAGTGTTTT
>.|.|TRBV11-2|TRBJ2-1|19
CASSSAGAGGRRWSVEQFF
TGTGCCAGCAGCTCAGCCGGAGCAGGAGGCCGGCGGTGGTCGGTCGAGCAGTTCTTC
>.|.|TRBV30|TRBJ2-2|12
CAWGRVTRELFF
TGTGCCTGGGGTAGGGTCACCCGGGAGCTGTTTTTT